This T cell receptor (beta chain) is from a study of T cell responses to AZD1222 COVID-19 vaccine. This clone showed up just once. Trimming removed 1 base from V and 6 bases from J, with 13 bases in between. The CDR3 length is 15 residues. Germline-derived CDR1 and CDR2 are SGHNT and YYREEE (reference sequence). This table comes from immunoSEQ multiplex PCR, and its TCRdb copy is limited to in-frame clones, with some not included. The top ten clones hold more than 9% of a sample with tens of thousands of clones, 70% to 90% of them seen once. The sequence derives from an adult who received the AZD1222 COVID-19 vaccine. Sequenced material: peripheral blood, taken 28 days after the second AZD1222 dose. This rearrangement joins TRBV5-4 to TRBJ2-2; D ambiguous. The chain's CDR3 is CASSLFGFSPGELFF. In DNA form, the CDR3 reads TGTGCCAGCAGCTTGTTTGGGTTTTCACCCGGGGAGCTGTTTTTT.